This passage covers 23 T cell receptor beta chains from one sample sequenced in a study of early T cells in non-severe SARS-CoV-2 infection. TCRdb used MiXCR to reprocess the 5' RACE reads, holding one entry per CDR3 protein. The sample records around 63,000 distinct CDR3 sequences, around 13% being singletons. The specimen sequenced was whole blood. These receptors were collected from an adult who was a healthcare worker with PCR-confirmed SARS-CoV-2 infection or an uninfected control (not recorded which).

The V gene is TRBV20-1, the J gene TRBJ1-2, with a possible D match to TRBD1 (5 bases). The CDR3 has 13 residues. Deletions cut 6 bases from V and 1 base from J, with 12 bases between. Germline loops: CDR1 DFQATT, CDR2 SNEGSKA (reference sequence). The CDR3 nucleotides read TGCAGTGCAGCTAGTGGGGGTAACTATGGCTACACCTTC. It is translated as CSAASGGNYGYTF.

The chain recombines TRBV30 with TRBJ2-7; 9 nucleotides align to TRBD1. The CDR3 contains 15 residues. V shed 0 bases and J 2 bases; nucleotides not matched to a gene: 5. Germline-derived CDR1 and CDR2 are GTSNPN and SVGIG (reference sequence). The CDR3 spells CAWSVRDRVTYEQYF. DNA for the CDR3: TGTGCCTGGAGTGTGCGGGACAGGGTGACCTACGAGCAGTACTTC.

Only a few counts were recorded for this clonotype. J is TRBJ2-7 and V is TRBV3-1, with 8 bases lining up with TRBD1. Trimming took 4 bases from V and 2 from J; bases not matched to a gene: 4. The CDR3 is made up of 14 amino acids. Germline V lookup: CDR1 LGHDT, CDR2 YNNKEL (reference sequence). CDR3 loop: CASSRQGRTYEQYF. For the CDR3, the DNA is TGTGCCAGCAGCCGACAGGGGAGGACCTACGAGCAGTACTTC.

This clonotype was seen at least ten times. The rearrangement links TRBV29-1 to TRBJ1-2, with a tentative D call TRBD1 (5 bases). Germline-derived CDR1 and CDR2 are SQVTM and ANQGSEA. Deletions cut 6 bases from V and 6 bases from J, with 14 bases between. CDR3 length: 12 amino acids. CDR3 amino acids: CSVGTQLDGYTF. In DNA, the CDR3 is TGCAGCGTGGGGACGCAGTTGGATGGCTACACCTTC.

This clonotype was seen many times. This sequence joins TRBV20-1 and TRBJ2-4, with 8 bases aligning to TRBD2. CDR1 and CDR2 (germline): DFQATT, SNEGSKA (reference sequence). The CDR3 runs to 15 residues. After removal of 3 bases from V and 7 bases from J, the junction contained 11 bases not matched to a gene. CDR3 residues: CSARLTSADWNIQYF. The CDR3 coding sequence is TGCAGTGCTAGGTTGACTAGCGCGGATTGGAACATTCAGTACTTC.

This clonotype occurred many times. The J gene is TRBJ2-2, the V gene TRBV11-2; a weak D match, TRBD2 (5 bases). V dropped 3 bases and J dropped 5 bases, with 7 bases sitting between them. This CDR3 comprises 13 residues. Looked up from germline, CDR1 is SGHAT and CDR2 is FQNNGV. CDR3 protein: CASSFGGTGELFF. The CDR3 DNA reads as TGTGCCAGCAGCTTCGGCGGGACCGGGGAGCTGTTTTTT.

This clonotype was observed many times. The chain recombines TRBV12-3 or TRBV12-4 with TRBJ2-2, with D possibly being TRBD1 (5 bases). The V end lost 3 bases, the J end lost 8 bases, and 16 bases lay between the germline ends. The CDR3 loop spans 15 amino acids. The CDR3: CASSFRRSGWGELFF. CDR3 bases: TGTGCCAGCAGTTTTCGCCGCTCAGGGTGGGGGGAGCTGTTTTTT.

This clonotype was seen ten or more times. The chain recombines TRBV7-2 with TRBJ2-7; 8 positions agree with TRBD2. CDR1 SGHTA and CDR2 FQGNSA come from the germline V gene. This CDR3 comprises 15 residues. Unmatched junction bases numbered 6, after V lost 3 bases and J lost 2 bases. The CDR3 nucleotides are TGTGCCAGCAGCTTGGAGCGGGGGTATACCTACGAGCAGTACTTC. It yields the protein CASSLERGYTYEQYF.

As for this clonotype: A junction boundary mismatches the germline segment, possibly from a read error. V usage is TRBV7-9 and J usage is TRBJ1-1; no clear D. The length of the CDR3 is 15 residues. Germline V gene data show CDR1 as SEHNR and CDR2 as FQNEAQ (reference sequence). In DNA form, the CDR3 reads TGTGCCAGCAGCTTAGGGGCCCCCGGGCACACTGAAGCTTCCTTT. Protein product: CASSLGAPGHTEASF.

To note about this clonotype: The junction departs from germline at one end; a sequencing error may be responsible. The genes are TRBV10-3 and TRBJ2-1; the match to TRBD2 covers 13 bases. Germline V gene lookup returns CDR1 ENHRY and CDR2 SYGVKD. The CDR3 is made up of 16 amino acids. CDR3 sequence: CTISPRLAGGYNEQFF. The CDR3 DNA sequence: TGTACCATATCTCCTCGACTAGCGGGGGGATACAATGAGCAGTTCTTC.

This clonotype appeared many times. The chain has TRBV5-6 and TRBJ1-1; 7 bases are a match to TRBD1. Per the germline V gene, CDR1 is SGHDT and CDR2 is YYEEEE. The CDR3 runs 13 residues. The junction had 2 bases not matched to a gene; V was cut back by 1 base and J by 5 bases. CDR3 in DNA: TGTGCCAGCAGCTTGAGCAGGGGGACTGAAGCTTTCTTT. As protein: CASSLSRGTEAFF.

The table lists this clonotype with a few counts. The chain recombines TRBV29-1 with TRBJ2-5; D gene uncertain. The CDR3 has 14 amino acids. Germline assignment: CDR1 SQVTM and CDR2 ANQGSEA. V gave up 2 bases and J gave up 2 bases, with 12 bases separating them. DNA of the CDR3: TGCAGCGTTGAACCCGCCCCGGTTCAAGAGACCCAGTACTTC. Translating it yields CSVEPAPVQETQYF. The full variable domain, in which reference TRBV29-1 and TRBJ2-5 provide the parts outside the CDR3, is SAVISQKPSRDICQRGTSLTIQCQVDSQVTMMFWYRQQPGQSLTLIATANQGSEATYESGFVIDKFPISRPNLTFSTLTVSNMSPEDSSIYLCSVEPAPVQETQYFGPGTRLLVL.

This clonotype was recorded at least ten times. This CDR3 reads CASSSGTSGGAGELFF. In DNA form, the CDR3 reads TGTGCCAGCAGTTCCGGGACTAGCGGGGGGGCCGGGGAGCTGTTTTTT. This chain links TRBV6-1 with TRBJ2-2, with TRBD2 identical over 16 bases. The length of the CDR3 is 16 residues. V was pared by 5 bases and J by 6 bases, with 3 bases of the junction left unmatched. CDR1 is MNHNS, CDR2 SASEGT, per germline.

In this sample, this clonotype turned up many times. The genes are TRBV18 and TRBJ1-4; D is possibly TRBD1 (5 bases). This CDR3 contains 16 residues. Trimming removed 0 bases from V and 3 bases from J, with 11 bases in between. Germline CDR1 KGHSH, CDR2 LQKENI. The CDR3: CASSPPEKGSNEKLFF. CDR3 nucleotides: TGTGCCAGCTCACCACCGGAAAAGGGGTCTAATGAAAAACTGTTTTTT.

The chain uses TRBV29-1 and TRBJ2-7, with TRBD1 identical over 9 bases. V lost 1 base to trimming and J lost 4 bases; unmatched junction nucleotides: 8. The length of the CDR3 is 15 residues. Per germline, CDR1 SQVTM and CDR2 ANQGSEA. For the CDR3, the DNA is TGCAGCGTTGAAGGGGGACAGGGCGAAGCTTACGAGCAGTACTTC. It yields the protein CSVEGGQGEAYEQYF.

The rearrangement joins TRBV11-2 to TRBJ1-3; a possible D gene is TRBD1 (6 bases). The germline V gene has CDR1 SGHAT and CDR2 FQNNGV. CDR3 length equals 15 residues. The V and J ends lost 0 bases and 2 bases respectively, with 8 bases between them. The CDR3 sequence: CASSLEAGAGNTIYF. The CDR3 nucleotides are TGTGCCAGCAGCTTAGAGGCAGGGGCTGGAAACACCATATATTTT.

This clonotype was counted ten times or more. The chain couples TRBV7-2 to TRBJ2-3; TRBD1 agrees at 10 bases. The junction had 6 bases not matched to a gene; V was cut back by 5 bases and J by 4 bases. Germline values: CDR1 SGHTA, CDR2 FQGNSA. The CDR3 loop spans 15 amino acids. In nucleotides, the CDR3 is TGTGCCAGCAGCCAAGGACAGGGGGGGGCAGATACGCAGTATTTT. Translating gives CASSQGQGGADTQYF.

V gene TRBV7-9 combines with J gene TRBJ2-6; a possible D gene is TRBD1 (6 bases). V gave up 8 bases and J gave up 1 base, with 27 bases separating them. The length of the CDR3 is 20 residues. From germline, CDR1 is SEHNR and CDR2 FQNEAQ (reference sequence). The CDR3 DNA is TGTGCCAGCCGATCGAACATTAAGAAAAGACAGGAATCTGGGGCCAACGTCCTGACTTTC. It is translated as CASRSNIKKRQESGANVLTF.

This clonotype has more than one count but fewer than ten. The gene calls are TRBV21-1 and TRBJ1-2; TRBD1, the table's D call, was not compared with the DNA. TRBV21-1 is listed as a pseudogene. This CDR3 comprises 16 residues. For the CDR3, the DNA is TGTGCCAGCAGCAAAGCATCCCGGGGGCTGAACTATGGCTACACCTTC. This gives the protein CASSKASRGLNYGYTF.

This clonotype has at least ten counts. The V call is TRBV3-1, the J call TRBJ1-6; D perhaps matches TRBD1 (5 bases). The CDR3 is 12 amino acids. Germline-derived CDR1 and CDR2 are LGHDT and YNNKEL (reference sequence). V was cut by 4 bases and J by 13 bases, with 11 bases left in between. The DNA of the CDR3 is TGTGCCAGCAGCCGGAGGGACCTGCCCCTCCACTTT. This codes for CASSRRDLPLHF.

This clonotype was found a few times. The V and J genes are TRBV18 and TRBJ1-4, with D possibly TRBD1 on 5 matching bases. CDR3 length equals 17 residues. V shed 2 bases and J shed 4 bases, with 17 bases lying between them. In germline, CDR1 is KGHSH, CDR2 LQKENI. As DNA, the CDR3 is TGTGCCAGCTCACCAAATCGCGGGGCCGGGAGTAATGAAAAACTGTTTTTT. Translation: CASSPNRGAGSNEKLFF. The complete variable domain, with remaining parts taken from reference TRBV18 and TRBJ1-4, reads NAGVMQNPRHLVRRRGQEARLRCSPMKGHSHVYWYRQLPEEGLKFMVYLQKENIIDESGMPKERFSAEFPKEGPSILRIQQVVRGDSAAYFCASSPNRGAGSNEKLFFGSGTQLSVL.

Ten or more counts support this clonotype. This chain connects TRBV6-2 or TRBV6-3 to TRBJ2-4; D is unclear. CDR3 length: 13 amino acids. Between the trimmed V and J ends, which lost 2 bases and 5 bases, there was a span of 7 bases. Germline CDR1 is MNHEY and CDR2 is SVGEGT. This chain's CDR3 is CASSYEVENIQYF. CDR3 sequence (DNA): TGTGCCAGCAGTTACGAGGTCGAAAACATTCAGTACTTC.

The chain joins TRBV19 to TRBJ2-3; TRBD1 is a possible D gene (6 bases). V lost 7 bases and J 2 bases, leaving 13 bases between the germline ends. The CDR3 spans 14 residues. The germline V gene encodes CDR1 LNHDA and CDR2 SQIVND (reference sequence). In nucleotides, the CDR3 is TGTGCCAGTAAGGCAACAGGGTCCACAGATACGCAGTATTTT. Protein sequence: CASKATGSTDTQYF.